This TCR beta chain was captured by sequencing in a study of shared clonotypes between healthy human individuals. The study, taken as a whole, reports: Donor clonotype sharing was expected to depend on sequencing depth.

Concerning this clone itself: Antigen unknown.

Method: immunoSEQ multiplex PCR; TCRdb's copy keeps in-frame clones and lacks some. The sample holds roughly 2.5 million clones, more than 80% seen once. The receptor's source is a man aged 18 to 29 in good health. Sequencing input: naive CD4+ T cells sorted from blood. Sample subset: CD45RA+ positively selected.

CDR3 nucleotide sequence: TGTGCCAGCAGTTACCTCTCGGGCCTCTATGGCTACACCTTC. Amino acids: CASSYLSGLYGYTF. This chain connects TRBV6-5 to TRBJ1-2; D is ambiguous. Germline CDR1 and CDR2: MNHEY and SVGAGI. V was clipped by 2 bases and J by 4 bases, with 11 bases between them. The CDR3 is 14 amino acids.